The 15 T cell receptor beta chains reported below all come from one sample, sequenced in a study of shared clonotypes between healthy human individuals. Libraries were prepared by immunoSEQ multiplex PCR; TCRdb keeps only in-frame clonotypes and omits some of them. The sample yields about 980,000 clones, over 75% seen once. Source material: memory CD4+ T cells sorted from blood. Subset indicated: CD45RA-negative fraction. The receptors here all came from a young man in good health.

This chain uses TRBV30 with TRBJ2-5; the D gene is possibly TRBD2 (6 bases). Near its end, the DNA agrees better with TRBJ2-7, so the J call may be wrong. From germline, CDR1 is GTSNPN and CDR2 SVGIG (reference sequence). The CDR3 runs to 14 residues. The CDR3 DNA reads as TGTGCCTGGAGTGTACACGGGAGTGACTACGAGCAGTACTTC. The encoded protein is CAWSVHGSDYEQYF.

This clone was seen only once. The V and J genes are TRBV2 and TRBJ2-1, with D maybe TRBD1 (6 bases). The CDR3 totals 15 residues. V shed 6 bases and J shed 8 bases, with 20 bases lying between them. CDR1 SNHLY and CDR2 FYNNEI come from the germline V gene. CDR3: CASSQTVQGNYEQFF. In nucleotides, the CDR3 is TGTGCCAGCAGCCAAACCGTACAGGGTAACTATGAGCAGTTCTTC. Variable domain in full (rest from reference TRBV2 and TRBJ2-1): EPEVTQTPSHQVTQMGQEVILRCVPISNHLYFYWYRQILGQKVEFLVSFYNNEISEKSEIFDDQFSVERPDGSNFTLKIRSTKLEDSAMYFCASSQTVQGNYEQFFGPGTRLTVL.

This clone came up a few times. The V call is TRBV7-6, the J call TRBJ2-2, with unresolved D. V was cut by 5 bases and J by 5 bases, with 12 bases left in between. CDR3 size: 14 residues. The germline V gene encodes CDR1 SGHVS and CDR2 FNYEAQ. The CDR3 DNA follows: TGTGCCAGCAGCGTCGGGTGGTTGACCGGGGAGCTGTTTTTT. Translated, it gives CASSVGWLTGELFF.

The chain joins TRBV18 to TRBJ2-7; D possibly corresponds to TRBD1 (7 bases). The CDR3 has 15 amino acids. Germline V gives CDR1 KGHSH, CDR2 LQKENI. V was pared by 4 bases and J by 2 bases, with 15 bases between. CDR3 amino acids: CASSLTSGGTYEQYF. The CDR3 coding sequence is TGTGCCAGCTCACTTACTTCAGGGGGGACCTACGAGCAGTACTTC.

V and J are TRBV10-3 and TRBJ1-2; D possibly corresponds to TRBD1 (6 bases). Trimming shortened V by 0 bases and J by 8 bases, and 16 bases separated the two germline ends. Looked up from germline, CDR1 is ENHRY and CDR2 is SYGVKD. There are 15 residues in the CDR3. The CDR3 DNA is TGTGCCATCAGTGAGTCTCAGTACAGGGTGGCAGGCTACACCTTC. Translation gives CAISESQYRVAGYTF.

This clone has just one count. This rearrangement joins TRBV9 to TRBJ2-3, with D tentatively TRBD1 (5 bases). The V gene's germline CDR1 is SGDLS and CDR2 YYNGEE. V shed 4 bases and J shed 2 bases, with 14 bases lying between them. The CDR3 has 15 residues. The CDR3 DNA is TGTGCCAGCAGCAATGGACAAACCTCCACAGATACGCAGTATTTT. Protein sequence: CASSNGQTSTDTQYF.

The CDR3, as DNA: TGTGCCAGCAGCGCCCCGACAGGGGCTGGAGCCAAAAACATTCAGTACTTC. Encoded protein: CASSAPTGAGAKNIQYF. V is TRBV5-5 and J is TRBJ2-4; 8 nucleotides line up with TRBD1. The germline gives CDR1 SGHKS, CDR2 YYEKEE (reference sequence). The V gene end was trimmed by 4 bases and the J gene end by 0 bases; junction bases not matched to a gene: 9. The CDR3 totals 17 residues.

Comment on this clone: Germline and junction disagree at one end, which may indicate a read error. The V and J genes are TRBV7-7 and TRBJ2-5; 7 nucleotides align to TRBD2. The CDR3 contains 16 residues. Germline CDR1 SSHAT, CDR2 FNYEAQ (reference sequence). CDR3 amino acids: CASSPGRRGDQETQYF. CDR3 DNA: TGTGCTAGCAGCCCAGGACGCCGGGGGGACCAAGAGACCCAGTACTTC.

A single count supports this clone. Other nucleotide sequences in the sample specify the same CDR3. The V gene is TRBV18, the J gene TRBJ2-1, with D possibly matching TRBD2 (6 bases). V lost 3 bases and J 4 bases, leaving 10 bases between the germline ends. Germline CDR1 and CDR2: KGHSH and LQKENI. The CDR3 runs to 14 residues. The CDR3 is CASSPGLPYNEQFF. The CDR3 bases are TGTGCCAGCTCACCGGGACTTCCGTACAATGAGCAGTTCTTC.

This chain joins TRBV4-3 and TRBJ2-2; possibly TRBD2 for D (6 bases). V gave up 4 bases and J gave up 1 base, with 10 bases separating them. This CDR3 has 15 amino acids. In germline, CDR1 is LGHNA, CDR2 YSLEER. This CDR3 reads CASSLGGENTGELFF. The CDR3 DNA follows: TGCGCCAGCAGCCTTGGAGGGGAGAACACCGGGGAGCTGTTTTTT.

Of note for this clone: The sample carries other DNA sequences with the same CDR3. The rearrangement links TRBV10-3 to TRBJ1-4, with D maybe TRBD1 (5 bases). V lost 3 bases and J lost 2, with 7 bases in between. Germline CDR1 ENHRY, CDR2 SYGVKD. The CDR3 is made up of 14 amino acids. The CDR3 sequence is CAISDGGTNEKLFF. The CDR3 coding sequence is TGTGCCATCAGTGATGGGGGGACTAATGAAAAACTGTTTTTT.

This clone was detected a few times. Additional DNA sequences in this sample encode the identical CDR3. The chain links TRBV6-1 to TRBJ1-5; D gene ambiguous. V lost 4 bases to trimming and J lost 5 bases, with 9 bases between them. The CDR3 has 13 residues. Per the germline V gene, CDR1 is MNHNS and CDR2 is SASEGT. CDR3 sequence reads: CASSVNGDQPQHF. In DNA form, the CDR3 reads TGTGCCAGCAGTGTCAACGGGGATCAGCCCCAGCATTTT.

The J gene is TRBJ2-3, the V gene TRBV12-5; TRBD2 matches at 15 bases. The germline CDR1 and CDR2 sequences are LGHNT and FRNRAP. The CDR3 extends over 16 amino acids. Germline trimming cut 5 bases from V and 5 bases from J; bases unmatched to any gene: 5. The CDR3 DNA is TGTGCTAGTGGTCCGGGGACTAGCGGGAGGATAGATACGCAGTATTTT. Protein: CASGPGTSGRIDTQYF.

This chain links TRBV11-1 with TRBJ1-1; D not resolved. The V gene's germline CDR1 is SGHAT and CDR2 FQDESV (reference sequence). V was trimmed by 3 bases and J by 1 base, leaving 12 bases between them. CDR3 length: 15 amino acids. The CDR3 coding sequence is TGTGCCAGCAGCTTTTTGTCCGGTGGGAACACTGAAGCTTTCTTT. It is translated as CASSFLSGGNTEAFF.

This clone was recorded a few times. The chain combines TRBV14 with TRBJ1-3, with D perhaps TRBD1 (5 bases). This CDR3 has 16 residues. V was pared by 0 bases and J by 2 bases, with 11 bases between. Germline CDR1 reads SGHDN; CDR2 reads FVKESK. The CDR3 coding sequence is TGTGCCAGCAGCCAAGAAGAGGGGTTCCCTGGAAACACCATATATTTT. Its translation: CASSQEEGFPGNTIYF. Together with reference TRBV14 and TRBJ1-3, the CDR3 gives the full variable domain: EAGVTQFPSHSVIEKGQTVTLRCDPISGHDNLYWYRRVMGKEIKFLLHFVKESKQDESGMPNNRFLAERTGGTYSTLKVQPAELEDSGVYFCASSQEEGFPGNTIYFGEGSWLTVV.